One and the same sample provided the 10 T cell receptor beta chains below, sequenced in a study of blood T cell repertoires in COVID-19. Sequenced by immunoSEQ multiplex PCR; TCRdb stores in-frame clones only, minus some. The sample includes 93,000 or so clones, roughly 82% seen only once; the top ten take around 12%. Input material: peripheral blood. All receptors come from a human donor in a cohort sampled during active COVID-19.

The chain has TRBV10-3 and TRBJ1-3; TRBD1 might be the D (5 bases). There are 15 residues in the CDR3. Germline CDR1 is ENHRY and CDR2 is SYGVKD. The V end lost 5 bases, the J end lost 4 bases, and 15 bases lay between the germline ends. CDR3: CAISTTATFGNTIYF. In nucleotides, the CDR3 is TGTGCCATCAGTACGACAGCCACTTTCGGAAACACCATATATTTT.

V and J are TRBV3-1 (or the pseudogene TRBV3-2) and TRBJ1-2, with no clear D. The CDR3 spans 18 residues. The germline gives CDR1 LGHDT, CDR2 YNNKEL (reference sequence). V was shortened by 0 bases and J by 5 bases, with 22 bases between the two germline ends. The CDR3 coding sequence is TGTGCCAGCAGCCAAGATGCAGAAGGGCCCCCGGGGATATATGGCTACACCTTC. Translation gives CASSQDAEGPPGIYGYTF.

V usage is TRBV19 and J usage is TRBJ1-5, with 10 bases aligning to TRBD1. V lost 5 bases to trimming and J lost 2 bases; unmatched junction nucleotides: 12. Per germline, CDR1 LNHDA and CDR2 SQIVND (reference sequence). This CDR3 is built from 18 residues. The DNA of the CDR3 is TGTGCCAGTAGTGCGGGGACAGGGGTGGCTTCGGGCAATCAGCCCCAGCATTTT. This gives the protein CASSAGTGVASGNQPQHF.

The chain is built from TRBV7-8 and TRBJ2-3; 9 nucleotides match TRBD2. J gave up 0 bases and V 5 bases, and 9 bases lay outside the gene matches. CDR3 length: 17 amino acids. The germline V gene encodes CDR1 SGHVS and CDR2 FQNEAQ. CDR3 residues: CASSLSGGWASTDTQYF. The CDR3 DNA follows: TGTGCCAGCAGCCTTAGCGGGGGTTGGGCGAGCACAGATACGCAGTATTTT.

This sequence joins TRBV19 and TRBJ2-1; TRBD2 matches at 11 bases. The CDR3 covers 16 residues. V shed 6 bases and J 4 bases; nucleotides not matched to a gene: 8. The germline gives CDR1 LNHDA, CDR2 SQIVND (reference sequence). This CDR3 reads CASSSSGTSGYNEQFF. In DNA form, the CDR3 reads TGTGCCAGTAGCAGCTCCGGGACTAGCGGATACAATGAGCAGTTCTTC.

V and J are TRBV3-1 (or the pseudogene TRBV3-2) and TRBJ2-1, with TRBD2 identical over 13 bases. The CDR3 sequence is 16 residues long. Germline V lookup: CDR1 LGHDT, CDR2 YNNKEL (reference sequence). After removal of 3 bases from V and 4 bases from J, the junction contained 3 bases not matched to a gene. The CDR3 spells CASSHLGLAGYNEQFF. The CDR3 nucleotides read TGTGCCAGCAGCCACCTGGGACTAGCGGGGTACAATGAGCAGTTCTTC.

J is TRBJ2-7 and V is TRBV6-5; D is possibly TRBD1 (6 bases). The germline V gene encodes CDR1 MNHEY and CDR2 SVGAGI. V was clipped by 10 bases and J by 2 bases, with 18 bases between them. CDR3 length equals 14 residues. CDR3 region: CATRTSTGPYEQYF. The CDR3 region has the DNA TGTGCCACTCGGACTTCGACAGGCCCCTACGAGCAGTACTTC.

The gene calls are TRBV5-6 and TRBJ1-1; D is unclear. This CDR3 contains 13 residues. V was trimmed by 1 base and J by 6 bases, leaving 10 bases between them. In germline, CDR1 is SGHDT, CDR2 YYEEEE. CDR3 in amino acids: CASSLSWAPEAFF. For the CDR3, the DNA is TGTGCCAGCAGCTTGTCATGGGCCCCTGAAGCTTTCTTT.

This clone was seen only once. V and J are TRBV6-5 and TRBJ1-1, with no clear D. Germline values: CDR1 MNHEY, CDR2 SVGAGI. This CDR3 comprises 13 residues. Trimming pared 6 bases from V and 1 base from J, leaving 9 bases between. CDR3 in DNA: TGTGCCAGCAGCCGACAACAGAACACTGAAGCTTTCTTT. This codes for CASSRQQNTEAFF.

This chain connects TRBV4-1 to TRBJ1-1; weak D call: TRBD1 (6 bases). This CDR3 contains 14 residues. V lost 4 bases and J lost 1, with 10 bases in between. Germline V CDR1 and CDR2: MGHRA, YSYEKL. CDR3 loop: CASSPQQGNTEAFF. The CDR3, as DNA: TGCGCCAGCAGCCCGCAACAGGGGAACACTGAAGCTTTCTTT.